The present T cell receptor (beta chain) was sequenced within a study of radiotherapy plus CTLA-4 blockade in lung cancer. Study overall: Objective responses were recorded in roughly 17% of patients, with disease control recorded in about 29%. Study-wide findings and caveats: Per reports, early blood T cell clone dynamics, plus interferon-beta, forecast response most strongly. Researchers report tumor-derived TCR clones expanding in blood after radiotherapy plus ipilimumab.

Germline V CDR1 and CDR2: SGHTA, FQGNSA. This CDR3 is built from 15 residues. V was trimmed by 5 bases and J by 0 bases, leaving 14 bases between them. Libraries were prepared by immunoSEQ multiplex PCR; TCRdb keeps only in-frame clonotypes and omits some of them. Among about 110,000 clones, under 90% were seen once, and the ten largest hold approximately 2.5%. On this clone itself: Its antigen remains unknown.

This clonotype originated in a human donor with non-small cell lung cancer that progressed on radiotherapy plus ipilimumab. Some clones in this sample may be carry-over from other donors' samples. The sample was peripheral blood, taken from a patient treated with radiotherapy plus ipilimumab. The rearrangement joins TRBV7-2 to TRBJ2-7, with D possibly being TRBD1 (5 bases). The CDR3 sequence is CASSPAGNPSYEQYF. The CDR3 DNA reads TGTGCCAGCAGCCCAGCAGGGAACCCCTCCTACGAGCAGTACTTC.